The sequence of this T cell receptor (beta chain) was determined in a study of T cell changes during pregnancy in multiple sclerosis. Germline assignment: CDR1 GTSNPN and CDR2 SVGIG (reference sequence). CDR3 length: 13 amino acids. With 3 bases removed from V and 11 bases from J, the gap between germline ends came to 19 bases. Produced via immunoSEQ multiplex PCR; TCRdb's table is partial and in-frame only. Of around 42,000 clones in the sample, more than 90% were seen once. The sequences come from CD4+ T cells from peripheral blood mononuclear cells, collected in the second trimester of pregnancy. V usage is TRBV30 and J usage is TRBJ2-5; D perhaps matches TRBD2 (6 bases). This sequence was found in a female donor in good health, enrolled as a control in a pregnancy study. The DNA of the CDR3 is TGTGCCTGGAGAACCCCGGGAGTAGGGGAGCAGTACTTC. Its translation: CAWRTPGVGEQYF.